This T cell receptor (beta chain) is drawn from a study of blood T cell repertoires in COVID-19. About the research overall: The analysed material was cDNA or gDNA that came from T cells, B-cell-depleted T cells, or PBMCs.

In the original processing: Using reference gene primer amplification, nucleated cell counts were estimated. Sequencing used immunoSEQ multiplex PCR; TCRdb keeps in-frame clones, though not all of them. V, J and clone size are those of that table, while D and trimming were read from the DNA. The top ten clones hold about 2.5% of a sample with 70,000 to 95,000 clones, about 90% of them seen once. Germline V lookup: CDR1 MDHEN, CDR2 SYDVKM. V was clipped by 5 bases and J by 9 bases; unmatched bases: 12. The CDR3 spans 15 residues. In Seattle, patients joined the study during active infection and were tracked longitudinally.

The rearrangement uses TRBV28 and TRBJ2-1; the match to TRBD2 covers 8 bases. Sequencing was carried out using peripheral blood. This TCR was recovered from a man over 45 with COVID-19, enrolled during active disease. The CDR3 bases are TGTGCCAGCAGTCCACCCTCCCGGGGGGGCGTTGAGCAGTTCTTC. Translating gives CASSPPSRGGVEQFF.